A selection of T cell receptor beta chains follows, all from one sample in a study of post-analysis software for immune sequencing data. TCRdb processed the PCR reads anew with MiXCR; each CDR3 protein has one entry. Counted here are 650,000 to 900,000 distinct CDR3 sequences, around 45% occurring once; the ten biggest clones make up roughly 5%. Sequenced: blood. The receptors here all came from a girl under 18 with multiple sclerosis. Both conserved end residues are part of each CDR3. The D gene is left open where the match is weak. Clone size appears in some rows only: once, few, many, or a class for an expanded clone.

d_gene	abundance	len	v_gene	j_gene	CDR3nt	CDR3aa
TRBD1	-	15	TRBV14	TRBJ2-7	TGTGCCAGTAGGCCCGGGACAGGGACCCAGGGCGAGCAGTACTTC	CASRPGTGTQGEQYF
TRBD2	-	14	TRBV20-1	TRBJ2-3	TGCAGTGCTGGGGGGAGCGGGAGAGGGGTTACGCAGTATTTT	CSAGGSGRGVTQYF
-	-	14	TRBV6-5	TRBJ2-3	TGTGCCGGCACCGCGACAGGTACCACAGATACGCAGTATTTT	CAGTATGTTDTQYF
-	once	12	TRBV13	TRBJ2-7	TGTGCCAGCAGCTTCGAGCACTACAAGCAGTACTTC	CASSFEHYKQYF
-	-	15	TRBV20-1	TRBJ2-1	TGCAGTGCTAGGGGCGTGGGACTTCCTTCCAATGAGCAGTTCTTC	CSARGVGLPSNEQFF
-	-	14	TRBV7-2	TRBJ2-5	TGTGCCAGCAGAGAACAGGGTTGGGGAGAGACCCAGTACTTC	CASREQGWGETQYF
-	-	15	TRBV6-5	TRBJ2-6	TGTGCCAGCAGTTACTTCGCCTCTGGGGCCGACGTCCTGACTTTC	CASSYFASGADVLTF
-	-	15	TRBV3-1	TRBJ2-5	TGTGCCAGCAGCCAAGGCCCCAGGGCGGCAGAGACCCAGTACTTC	CASSQGPRAAETQYF
TRBD2	few	18	TRBV12-5	TRBJ2-2	TGTGCTAGTGGTTTGGTACTTGGGACTAGCAGAATCACCGGGGAGCTGTTTTTT	CASGLVLGTSRITGELFF
-	-	15	TRBV11-3	TRBJ2-5	TGTGCCAGCAGCCCATGGCGGGATGAAGGAGAGACCCAGTACTTC	CASSPWRDEGETQYF
TRBD1	-	13	TRBV7-6	TRBJ2-7	TGTGCCAGCAGCAAAGGGACAGACTCCGAGCAGTACTTC	CASSKGTDSEQYF
TRBD1	-	14	TRBV12-3/TRBV12-4	TRBJ2-1	TGTGCCGGCACGACAGGGAGTGGATACAATGAGCAGTTCTTC	CAGTTGSGYNEQFF
TRBD1	-	12	TRBV20-1	TRBJ1-1	TGCAGTGCTAGCAGAACAGGGGCAGCGGCTTTCTTT	CSASRTGAAAFF
-	few	13	TRBV29-1	TRBJ2-3	TGCAGCGTTGATCTTCGGGGCGCAGATACGCAGTATTTT	CSVDLRGADTQYF
TRBD2	few	14	TRBV5-1	TRBJ2-1	TGCGCCAGCAGCTTCCTAGCGGGTAACAATGAGCAGTTCTTC	CASSFLAGNNEQFF
-	-	13	TRBV20-1	TRBJ2-7	TGCAGTGGGCGGCGGACGAGCTCCTACGAGCAGTACTTC	CSGRRTSSYEQYF
-	few	13	TRBV10-3	TRBJ2-7	TGTGCCATCAGTGAGCCCGAAAGCCACGAGCAGTACTTC	CAISEPESHEQYF
-	many	15	TRBV24-1	TRBJ2-7	TGTGCCACCAGTGATCCCGGGACACCCTCGGACGAGCAGTACTTC	CATSDPGTPSDEQYF
-	-	15	TRBV4-1	TRBJ2-7	TGCGCCAGCAGCCAAGGGGACCCAAGCTCCTACGAGCAGTACTTC	CASSQGDPSSYEQYF
TRBD2	-	15	TRBV12-3/TRBV12-4	TRBJ2-1	TGTGCCAGCAGTTTTGTTCAGGGACTAGCGAATGAGCAGTTCTTC	CASSFVQGLANEQFF
-	few	14	TRBV20-1	TRBJ1-2	TGCAGTGCTAGAGAACTCAGAGCTAACTATGGCTACACCTTC	CSARELRANYGYTF
TRBD2	few	15	TRBV19	TRBJ2-3	TGTGCCAGTAGTACTCCGAGCGGGAGGACAGATACGCAGTATTTT	CASSTPSGRTDTQYF